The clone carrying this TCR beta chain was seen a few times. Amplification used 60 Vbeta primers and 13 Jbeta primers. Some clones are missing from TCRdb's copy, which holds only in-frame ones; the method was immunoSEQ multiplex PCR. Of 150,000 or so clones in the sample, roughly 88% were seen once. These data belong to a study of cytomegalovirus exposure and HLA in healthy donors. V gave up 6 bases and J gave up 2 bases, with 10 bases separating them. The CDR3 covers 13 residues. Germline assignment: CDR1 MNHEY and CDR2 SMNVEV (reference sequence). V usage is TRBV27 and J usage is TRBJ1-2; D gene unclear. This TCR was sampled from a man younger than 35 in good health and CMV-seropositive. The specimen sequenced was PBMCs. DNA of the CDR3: TGTGCCAGCAGCCACGGACTGAACTATGGCTACACCTTC. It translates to CASSHGLNYGYTF.